This is a list of T cell receptor beta chains from one sample in a study of CD8 T cells in Susac syndrome. TCRdb itself ran the immunoSEQ multiplex PCR reads through MiXCR, one entry per CDR3 protein. The sample includes roughly 150,000 distinct CDR3 sequences, around 95% of them seen just once. The sample consisted of CD8+ T cells from PBMCs. The origin of the receptors is a human donor with multiple sclerosis. Both conserved end residues are part of each CDR3. A D gene is named only where the DNA matches it firmly. Not every row has a clone size; where given, it reads once, few, many or a size class.

size	V	J	D	DNA	CDR3
once	TRBV29-1	TRBJ2-2	TRBD1	TGCAGCGTTGAAAAGGGGGCAAAGGCCGGGGAGCTGTTTTTT	CSVEKGAKAGELFF
NA	TRBV20-1	TRBJ2-2	TRBD2	TGCAGTGCTAGAAGCAGTCTAGCGGAAGATAATGCGCTCCCCGGGGAGCTGTTTTTT	CSARSSLAEDNALPGELFF
NA	TRBV15	TRBJ1-5	NA	TGTGCCACCAGCAGAGATCGGACAGCAAATCAGCCCCAGCATTTT	CATSRDRTANQPQHF
NA	TRBV9	TRBJ2-7	NA	TGTGCCAGCAGCCCCCGGGCGGGGGCTACGGGGGACGAGCAGTACTTC	CASSPRAGATGDEQYF
NA	TRBV29-1	TRBJ2-2	TRBD1	TGCAGCGTTGAGAGTAAGGACAGGGCGAACACCGGGGAGCTGTTTTTT	CSVESKDRANTGELFF
NA	TRBV7-3	TRBJ2-1	NA	TGTGCCAGCAGCTTATCTCGGAGCTCCTACAATGAGCAGTTCTTC	CASSLSRSSYNEQFF
NA	TRBV5-1	TRBJ1-1	TRBD1	TGCGCCAGCAGCTCAGACAGGGGCCTCGAGGACGATCAAGCTTTCTTT	CASSSDRGLEDDQAFF
NA	TRBV7-9	TRBJ2-7	NA	TGTGCCAGCAGCTGGGGAGGTGGGTACGAGCAGTACTTC	CASSWGGGYEQYF
NA	TRBV4-2	TRBJ2-3	NA	TGTGCCAGCAGCCTCCAAGGCCGGGATACGCAGTATTTT	CASSLQGRDTQYF
NA	TRBV3-1	TRBJ2-7	NA	TGTGCCAGCAGCCGTAGCGGTTACGAGCAGTACTTC	CASSRSGYEQYF
NA	TRBV27	TRBJ2-1	NA	TGTGCCAGCAGTCAGGGCCCCGAGGAGCTCTTC	CASSQGPEELF
NA	TRBV3-1	TRBJ2-5	NA	TGTGCCAGCAGCCCGGGGGGCCTCACCCTCCAAGAGACCCAGTACTTC	CASSPGGLTLQETQYF
NA	TRBV30	TRBJ2-1	NA	TGTGCCTGGAGCAGGGTAAATGGGAATGAGCAGTTCTTC	CAWSRVNGNEQFF
NA	TRBV9	TRBJ1-1	TRBD1	TGTGCCAGCAGCGTAGGGGACAGACATAACACTGAAGCTTTCTTT	CASSVGDRHNTEAFF
NA	TRBV29-1	TRBJ1-1	NA	TGCAGCGTTGAAGGCCTCGGACCTGTGACTGAAGCTTTCTTT	CSVEGLGPVTEAFF
NA	TRBV2	TRBJ1-5	NA	TGTGCCAGCAGTGGCATGGGGCGAAGCAATCAGCCCCAGCATTTT	CASSGMGRSNQPQHF
few	TRBV27	TRBJ2-7	NA	TGTGCCAGTCGAGGCTCCTACGAGCAGTACTTC	CASRGSYEQYF
NA	TRBV29-1	TRBJ2-1	NA	TGCAGCGTTGAAGACCCGGTAGGTGAGGGGAACTCCTACAATGAGCAGTTCTTC	CSVEDPVGEGNSYNEQFF
NA	TRBV30	TRBJ2-7	TRBD2	TGTGCCTGGAGGAAGCGGGGGGCTGAGTACGAGCAGTACTTC	CAWRKRGAEYEQYF
NA	TRBV30	TRBJ1-1	NA	TGTGCCTGGGCGTGGACAGTTAACACTGAAGCTTTCTTT	CAWAWTVNTEAFF
NA	TRBV11-2	TRBJ2-5	NA	TGTGCCAGCAGCTTAGGGGGCCTTAGGCTCCAAGAGACCCAGTACTTC	CASSLGGLRLQETQYF
NA	TRBV30	TRBJ2-3	NA	TGTGCCTGGTCGAGCACAGATACGCAGTATTTT	CAWSSTDTQYF
NA	TRBV20-1	TRBJ2-5	TRBD2	TGCAGTCTCCCCGGGGGGGAGACCCAGTACTTC	CSLPGGETQYF
once	TRBV30	TRBJ2-1	TRBD1	TGTGCCTGGAGTGCGACAGGGGGTCTCAATGAGCAGTTCTTC	CAWSATGGLNEQFF
NA	TRBV13	TRBJ2-7	TRBD1	TGTGCCAGCAGCCAATCCCCCCCGGGACAGGACGAGCAGTACTTC	CASSQSPPGQDEQYF
once	TRBV27	TRBJ1-1	NA	TGTGCCAGCAGTCCGAGGCCTGTGAACACTGAAGCTTTCTTT	CASSPRPVNTEAFF
NA	TRBV25-1	TRBJ2-3	TRBD1	TGTGCCAGCACGATGGGACAGCCCGGCTCAAATACGCAGTATTTT	CASTMGQPGSNTQYF
NA	TRBV20-1	TRBJ2-2	NA	TGCAGTGCTAGAGATCGGGGGAAAAACACCGGGGAGCTGTTTTTT	CSARDRGKNTGELFF
NA	TRBV27	TRBJ1-2	NA	TGTGCCAGCAGTCCCCAACGGGGGCAGGGCTATGGCTACACCTTC	CASSPQRGQGYGYTF
NA	TRBV4-2	TRBJ1-1	NA	TGTGCCAGCCAGGGGTCGGGCACTGAAGCTTTCTTT	CASQGSGTEAFF
once	TRBV13	TRBJ1-5	NA	TGTGCCAGCAGCTTAGGTACAGGGCGAAGACAGCCCCAGCATTTT	CASSLGTGRRQPQHF
once	TRBV20-1	TRBJ2-1	NA	TGCAGTGCTAGAGATCTCCAGGGGCATGAGCAGTTCTTC	CSARDLQGHEQFF
few	TRBV29-1	TRBJ1-2	NA	TGCAGCGTTGAAGAGGGGGTAGGCTATGGCTACACCTTC	CSVEEGVGYGYTF
NA	TRBV9	TRBJ2-5	NA	TGTGCCAGCAGCGTAGGGGACTACCAAGAGACCCAGTACTTC	CASSVGDYQETQYF
NA	TRBV9	TRBJ2-3	NA	TGTGCCAGCAGCGTAGAGGCAGATACGCAGTATTTT	CASSVEADTQYF
once	TRBV14	TRBJ2-1	NA	TGTGCCAGCAGCCAATCTCATGAGCAGTTCTTC	CASSQSHEQFF
once	TRBV27	TRBJ2-1	NA	TGTGCCAGCAGTTCGACTAGTGGGAGGCATGAGCAGTTCTTC	CASSSTSGRHEQFF
NA	TRBV7-9	TRBJ2-1	NA	TGTGCCAGCAGCTTAGACGGCGATGAGCAGTTCTTC	CASSLDGDEQFF
NA	TRBV4-1	TRBJ2-5	NA	TGCGCCAGCAGCCAAACCTGGGGGCGGCAAGAGACCCAGTACTTC	CASSQTWGRQETQYF
NA	TRBV5-1	TRBJ1-1	TRBD1	TGCGCCAGCAGCTTATCAGGGGGCGGCACTGAAGCTTTCTTT	CASSLSGGGTEAFF
NA	TRBV2	TRBJ1-2	NA	TGTGCCAGCAGTGAGGGCTACTATGGCTACACCTTC	CASSEGYYGYTF
NA	TRBV4-1	TRBJ2-1	TRBD2	TGCGCCAGCAGCCAAGCCGGGACTAGGGACAATGAGCAGTTCTTC	CASSQAGTRDNEQFF
NA	TRBV5-1	TRBJ2-3	TRBD2	TGCGCCAGCAGTGAACCTCGGGCGGGGGGCCGAGATACGCAGTATTTT	CASSEPRAGGRDTQYF
NA	TRBV6-1	TRBJ2-5	TRBD2	TGTGCCAGCAGAATGCTAGCGGGGGGCCCGGGAGGGGAGACCCAGTACTTC	CASRMLAGGPGGETQYF
NA	TRBV20-1	TRBJ2-2	NA	TGCAGTGCTAGAGATCAAAGGCTAGCCTTCGGGGAGCTGTTTTTT	CSARDQRLAFGELFF
NA	TRBV24-1	TRBJ2-1	TRBD1	TGTGCCACCAGTGATGGGGACAGGGCCCACAATGAGCAGTTCTTC	CATSDGDRAHNEQFF
NA	TRBV3-1	TRBJ1-5	NA	TGTGCCAGCAGCCTCGCAGGGTGGGATCAGCCCCAGCATTTT	CASSLAGWDQPQHF
NA	TRBV7-8	TRBJ1-6	NA	TGTGCCAGCAGCTTAGATATACAGGGTTCACCCCTCCACTTT	CASSLDIQGSPLHF
NA	TRBV7-8	TRBJ2-5	TRBD2	TGTGCCAGCAGTCCCGGGACTAGTTTTGAGACCCAGTACTTC	CASSPGTSFETQYF
NA	TRBV7-9	TRBJ2-5	NA	TGTGCCAGCAGCTTACGTCTCGGGACTGGAGAGACCCAGTACTTC	CASSLRLGTGETQYF
NA	TRBV20-1	TRBJ2-7	NA	TGCAGTGCTACCGACAAGGGAGACTACGAGCAGTACTTC	CSATDKGDYEQYF
NA	TRBV14	TRBJ2-5	NA	TGTGCCAGCAGCCAAGGCGCTAGCGTGGAGACCCAGTACTTC	CASSQGASVETQYF
NA	TRBV29-1	TRBJ1-2	TRBD1	TGCAGCGCATATACAGGGGGCGCGGATGGCTACACCTTC	CSAYTGGADGYTF